The TCR beta chain described here comes from a study of shared clonotypes between healthy human individuals. Produced via immunoSEQ multiplex PCR; TCRdb's table is partial and in-frame only. This table has under 2,000,000 clones, about 95% appearing once. Germline V lookup: CDR1 LNHDA, CDR2 SQIVND (reference sequence). This CDR3 has 13 residues. With 3 bases removed from V and 4 bases from J, the gap between germline ends came to 8 bases. CD45RO-negative CD8 cells positively selected for CCR7 made up the naive population, which excluded terminally differentiated effector memory CD45RA+ cells. Material: naive CD8+ T cells sorted from blood. The sequence derives from a man aged 18 to 30 in good health. The chain employs TRBV19 and TRBJ2-3, with D unclear. The CDR3 DNA sequence: TGTGCCAGTAGTATTTATGGGGCAGATACGCAGTATTTT. Protein: CASSIYGADTQYF.